The T cell receptor beta chain under discussion was sequenced for a study of blood T cell repertoires in COVID-19. The assay was immunoSEQ multiplex PCR, and TCRdb's table has in-frame clones only and misses some. The sample holds fewer than 250,000 clones, roughly 87% seen once. The V end lost 3 bases, the J end lost 0 bases, and 12 bases lay between the germline ends. The CDR3 consists of 17 residues. CDR1 is KGHSH and CDR2 is LQKENI in the germline V gene. Living in about 25 US areas, the participants were between roughly 18 and 90 years of age. The chain links TRBV18 to TRBJ1-6; D ambiguous. The receptor comes from a woman between 25 and 40 years old with acute COVID-19. The specimen was PBMCs or T cells enriched from blood (not recorded which). The CDR3 DNA reads as TGTGCCAGCTCACCTCCCCCAGGAAGCTCCTATAATTCACCCCTCCACTTT. Translating it yields CASSPPPGSSYNSPLHF.